One T cell receptor (beta chain) is described in this entry. This sample stems from a study of shared clonotypes between healthy human individuals. Trimming took off 0 bases at V and 6 bases at J, with 27 bases between the two ends. The germline V gene has CDR1 MGHRA and CDR2 YSYEKL. CDR3 size: 20 residues. The naive CD8 subset, CD45RO-negative cells positively selected for CCR7, excluded terminally differentiated effector memory CD45RA+ cells. TCRdb's copy holds only in-frame clones and misses some; the assay was immunoSEQ multiplex PCR. The sample contains 1.5 million to 2.5 million clones, about 95% of which appear only once.

This sequence originates from a man in his late teens or twenties in good health. Material: naive CD8+ T cells sorted from blood. The chain links TRBV4-1 to TRBJ1-5; no clear D. The CDR3 coding sequence is TGCGCCAGCAGCCAAGATCCCATCGACTCCGAGAGCGGGAGAGGTCAGCCCCAGCATTTT. Amino acid sequence: CASSQDPIDSESGRGQPQHF.